Included here is one T cell receptor beta chain sequence, with context. Its specificity is not known. V lost 0 bases, J lost 0 bases, and 12 bases lay in between. The CDR3 is made up of 16 amino acids. Germline values: CDR1 SGHRS, CDR2 YFSETQ. This entry belongs to a study of OX40 agonist ivuxolimab in advanced cancers. As for the study in general: Ivuxolimab is a fully human IgG2 antibody that activates OX40 (CD134). Administration of intravenous ivuxolimab to patients occurred every 2 weeks at 0.01 to 10 mg/kg.

Findings and limits, study-wide: On average, CD8+ T cells had more expanded clones than CD4+.

The repertoire was sequenced with immunoSEQ multiplex PCR; TCRdb's copy has only in-frame clones and lacks some. The sample has just over 60,000 clones; 92% are singletons. The rearrangement joins TRBV5-1 to TRBJ1-1, with D hard to call. The specimen comprised CD4+ or CD8+ T cells sorted from blood, sampled in a trial of the OX40 agonist ivuxolimab. The sequence was collected from an adult with an advanced solid tumor such as melanoma, head and neck, liver or kidney cancer. The CDR3 DNA reads as TGCGCCAGCAGCTTGGGTCTTAGGACGGTGAACACTGAAGCTTTCTTT. Its translation is CASSLGLRTVNTEAFF.